Below are 25 T cell receptor beta chains sequenced from a single sample in a study of beta chain features in type 1 diabetes. Reverse transcription of all isolated RNA meant that expressed TCRB transcripts were sequenced. Clones were read by immunoSEQ multiplex PCR, and TCRdb kept only the in-frame ones, dropping some. The table lists around 300,000 clones, 8% of them singletons, with approximately 0.99% in the top ten. Source material: central memory CD4+ T cells from blood. The receptor source for this set is a woman under 30 in good health.

This clone has a handful of counts. The J gene is TRBJ1-2, the V gene TRBV27, with D maybe TRBD1 (5 bases). The CDR3 extends over 16 amino acids. Germline V gene data show CDR1 as MNHEY and CDR2 as SMNVEV (reference sequence). Trimming took 5 bases from V and 0 from J, leaving 16 bases between them. In DNA, the CDR3 is TGTGCCAGCAGTCCCCAGTGGGGGTTAGCTAACTATGGCTACACCTTC. This gives the protein CASSPQWGLANYGYTF.

This clone has more than one count but fewer than ten. J is TRBJ2-5 and V is TRBV11-1, with D maybe TRBD2 (5 bases). Deletions cut 5 bases from V and 3 bases from J, with 10 bases between. This CDR3 contains 13 residues. Germline V CDR1 and CDR2: SGHAT, FQDESV (reference sequence). The CDR3 sequence: CASSTSGEETQYF. The CDR3 DNA sequence: TGTGCCAGCAGCACGAGCGGTGAAGAGACCCAGTACTTC.

The gene calls are TRBV4-1 and TRBJ2-7; D is perhaps TRBD1 or TRBD2 (5 bases each). CDR3 length: 15 amino acids. Germline V gene sequence: CDR1 MGHRA, CDR2 YSYEKL. The ends were cut back, 6 bases at V and 5 bases at J, with 20 bases in the middle. In DNA form, the CDR3 reads TGCGCCAGCAGTCTTCGGGGCGACGGTCGCGACGAGCAGTACTTC. Translation gives CASSLRGDGRDEQYF.

This clone showed up just a few times. The chain combines TRBV5-1 with TRBJ2-4; D gene ambiguous. V lost 0 bases and J lost 4, with 5 bases in between. This CDR3 spans 13 amino acids. Germline-derived CDR1 and CDR2 are SGHRS and YFSETQ. The CDR3 is CASSLAVKNIQYF. The CDR3 coding sequence is TGCGCCAGCAGCTTGGCTGTAAAAAACATTCAGTACTTC.

J is TRBJ2-5 and V is TRBV4-1; 16 bases align to TRBD2. V lost 4 bases, J lost 6 bases, and 11 bases stayed unmatched. CDR3 size: 18 residues. Per the germline V gene, CDR1 is MGHRA and CDR2 is YSYEKL. CDR3 region: CASSRSGTSGGARKTQYF. As DNA, the CDR3 is TGCGCCAGCAGCCGATCCGGGACTAGCGGGGGGGCTCGAAAGACCCAGTACTTC.

This clone has only a few counts. The chain carries TRBV7-6 and TRBJ2-3; TRBD2 might be the D (6 bases). The CDR3 totals 18 residues. CDR1 SGHVS and CDR2 FNYEAQ come from the germline V gene. V shed 4 bases and J shed 2 bases, with 22 bases lying between them. The CDR3 coding sequence is TGTGCCAGCAGCTCCCTCGGAAGATCGGGAGATTACACAGATACGCAGTATTTT. This sequence encodes CASSSLGRSGDYTDTQYF.

There are a few counts of this clone. The chain couples TRBV11-3 to TRBJ2-2; TRBD2 might be the D (5 bases). The CDR3 runs 13 residues. Trimming took 7 bases from V and 7 from J, leaving 13 bases between them. Germline CDR1 and CDR2: SGHNT and YENEEA. The CDR3 reads CASKTGFGGELFF. Written as DNA, the CDR3 is TGTGCCAGCAAGACGGGATTCGGCGGGGAGCTGTTTTTT.

This clone appeared a few times. The genes are TRBV15 and TRBJ1-2; D gene unclear. The germline gives CDR1 LNHNV, CDR2 YYDKDF (reference sequence). This CDR3 has 14 residues. V was pared by 0 bases and J by 1 base, with 6 bases between. CDR3 region: CATSRDRVNYGYTF. The DNA for the CDR3 is TGTGCCACCAGCAGAGATAGGGTTAACTATGGCTACACCTTC. The variable domain in full, completed from reference TRBV15 and TRBJ1-2, reads DAMVIQNPRYQVTQFGKPVTLSCSQTLNHNVMYWYQQKSSQAPKLLFHYYDKDFNNEADTPDNFQSRRPNTSFCFLDIRSPGLGDTAMYLCATSRDRVNYGYTFGSGTRLTVV.

This clone has more than one count but fewer than ten. Other DNA variants within this sample encode the same CDR3. The chain employs TRBV4-3 and TRBJ1-5; TRBD1 might be the D (6 bases). Germline V gene sequence: CDR1 LGHNA, CDR2 YSLEER. The CDR3 consists of 17 residues. V lost 0 bases to trimming and J lost 1 base, with 13 bases between them. The chain's CDR3 is CASSQDGRGGSNQPQHF. CDR3 nucleotide sequence: TGCGCCAGCAGCCAAGATGGGAGGGGGGGCAGCAATCAGCCCCAGCATTTT.

This rearrangement joins TRBV4-3 to TRBJ1-1, with TRBD1 matching over 11 bases. The CDR3 totals 18 residues. Germline CDR1 LGHNA, CDR2 YSLEER. V gave up 0 bases and J gave up 6 bases; unmatched junction bases: 12. CDR3 coding DNA: TGCGCCAGCAGCCAAGAAAGGACAGGGGGCGCGTTTGGGTCTGAAGCTTTCTTT. Protein: CASSQERTGGAFGSEAFF.

This clone has just a few counts. The V call is TRBV14, the J call TRBJ2-5; 8 bases fit TRBD1. The trim removed 5 bases at V and 3 bases at J, leaving 8 bases unmatched. CDR3 length equals 15 residues. Germline-derived CDR1 and CDR2 are SGHDN and FVKESK. As DNA, the CDR3 is TGTGCCAGCAGCTTCGGACAGGGTTTGAAAGAGACCCAGTACTTC. Its protein product is CASSFGQGLKETQYF.

This clone was picked up a small number of times. V gene TRBV4-3 combines with J gene TRBJ2-2; D remains ambiguous. Trimming removed 1 base from V and 7 bases from J, with 10 bases in between. This CDR3 comprises 14 residues. Germline-derived CDR1 and CDR2 are LGHNA and YSLEER. This CDR3 is CASSQGSPIGELFF. CDR3 nucleotides: TGCGCCAGCAGCCAAGGGAGTCCCATCGGGGAGCTGTTTTTT.

The sample holds a few counts of this clone. The J gene is TRBJ2-7, the V gene TRBV29-1, with a tentative D call TRBD1 (7 bases). The germline CDR1 and CDR2 sequences are SQVTM and ANQGSEA. Trimming removed 7 bases at V and 5 bases at J, with 15 bases between. The CDR3 runs to 12 residues. CDR3 sequence: CSGGRGAHEQYF. Here the CDR3 DNA reads TGCAGCGGTGGCAGGGGGGCCCACGAGCAGTACTTC.

This clone was observed at least ten times. The chain has TRBV29-1 and TRBJ2-1; TRBD2 matches at 7 bases. Germline CDR1 SQVTM, CDR2 ANQGSEA. After removal of 4 bases from V and 12 bases from J, the junction contained 6 bases not matched to a gene. The CDR3 runs 11 residues. As DNA, the CDR3 is TGCAGCGTTGCCGGACTAGGTGTGCAGTTCTTC. This codes for CSVAGLGVQFF.

The rearrangement links TRBV5-1 to TRBJ1-2, with D tentatively TRBD1 (5 bases). Germline values: CDR1 SGHRS, CDR2 YFSETQ. This CDR3 region has 15 residues. The V end lost 4 bases, the J end lost 2 bases, and 15 bases lay between the germline ends. The chain's CDR3 is CASSPAPTENYGYTF. The CDR3 bases are TGCGCCAGCAGCCCCGCCCCGACAGAGAACTATGGCTACACCTTC.

Only a few counts were recorded for this clone. The V call is TRBV7-3, the J call TRBJ2-6, with unresolved D. The germline CDR1 and CDR2 sequences are SGHTA and FQGTGA. The CDR3 sequence is 17 residues long. V was pared by 3 bases and J by 0 bases, with 12 bases between. The DNA for the CDR3 is TGTGCCAGCAGCTTCTCAAAGGGCCGCTCTGGGGCCAACGTCCTGACTTTC. Protein sequence: CASSFSKGRSGANVLTF.

V gene TRBV9 combines with J gene TRBJ1-5; no reliable D call. In germline, CDR1 is SGDLS, CDR2 YYNGEE. Deletions cut 0 bases from V and 3 bases from J, with 10 bases between. The CDR3 loop spans 15 amino acids. CDR3: CASSVAPALNQPQHF. The CDR3 region has the DNA TGTGCCAGCAGCGTAGCTCCGGCCCTCAATCAGCCCCAGCATTTT.

J is TRBJ2-7 and V is TRBV7-9, with TRBD2 matching over 8 bases. The CDR3 totals 15 residues. V was clipped by 5 bases and J by 3 bases; unmatched bases: 9. The germline V gene has CDR1 SEHNR and CDR2 FQNEAQ (reference sequence). CDR3 in DNA: TGTGCCAGCAGCCAAACCCGGGGGGGTAACTACGAGCAGTACGTC. Amino acid sequence: CASSQTRGGNYEQYV.

This chain connects TRBV2 to TRBJ2-7; no clear D gene. The V gene's germline CDR1 is SNHLY and CDR2 FYNNEI. The CDR3 has 15 amino acids. V was cut by 8 bases and J by 0 bases, with 17 bases left in between. The CDR3 nucleotides read TGTGCCAGCTGGTTAGGAGTTGGAAGCTCCTACGAGCAGTACGTC. This encodes CASWLGVGSSYEQYV.

This chain uses TRBV9 with TRBJ1-5; weak D call: TRBD1 (5 bases). CDR3 length: 13 amino acids. Per the germline V gene, CDR1 is SGDLS and CDR2 is YYNGEE. Trimming removed 0 bases from V and 7 bases from J, with 8 bases in between. This CDR3 is CASSVDGGQPQHF. CDR3 DNA sequence: TGTGCCAGCAGCGTAGACGGGGGACAGCCCCAGCATTTT.

The genes are TRBV2 and TRBJ1-1; 7 bases align to TRBD1. The junction had 4 bases not matched to a gene; V was cut back by 6 bases and J by 3 bases. Germline-derived CDR1 and CDR2 are SNHLY and FYNNEI. The CDR3 runs to 13 residues. The CDR3 nucleotides are TGTGCCAGCAGAGACAGGGATTACACTGAAGCTTTCTTT. Amino acid sequence: CASRDRDYTEAFF.

This rearrangement joins TRBV6-5 to TRBJ1-5; tentative D call: TRBD1 (6 bases). Germline CDR1 reads MNHEY; CDR2 reads SVGAGI. V was trimmed by 7 bases and J by 3 bases, leaving 13 bases between them. CDR3 size: 14 residues. Written as DNA, the CDR3 is TGTGCCAGCAAGATGGACAGTCTCAATCAGCCCCAGCATTTT. Amino acids: CASKMDSLNQPQHF.

This clone was counted between two and nine times. This chain joins TRBV6-6 and TRBJ1-1; D not certain. Germline lookup yields CDR1 MNHNY and CDR2 SVGAGI (reference sequence). This CDR3 comprises 14 residues. Trimming removed 0 bases from V and 2 bases from J, with 7 bases in between. CDR3 nucleotides: TGTGCCAGCAGTTACTCACGGGCTAACACTGAAGCTTTCTTT. Translating gives CASSYSRANTEAFF.

This clone was detected only a few times. The gene calls are TRBV4-1 and TRBJ2-1; 10 bases line up with TRBD2. The germline gives CDR1 MGHRA, CDR2 YSYEKL. The CDR3 loop spans 17 amino acids. Trimming removed 1 base from V and 5 bases from J; junction bases left unmatched: 8. Here the CDR3 reads CASSQVGSGRAHNEQFF. The CDR3 DNA reads as TGCGCCAGCAGCCAAGTAGGAAGCGGGAGGGCCCACAATGAGCAGTTCTTC.

The chain joins TRBV5-4 to TRBJ1-1; D perhaps matches TRBD1 (5 bases). CDR1 is SGHNT and CDR2 is YYREEE in the germline V gene (reference sequence). V was trimmed by 0 bases and J by 1 base, leaving 13 bases between them. This CDR3 comprises 16 residues. CDR3 loop: CASSLGVGVGNTEAFF. As DNA, the CDR3 is TGTGCCAGCAGCTTGGGTGTGGGGGTTGGGAACACTGAAGCTTTCTTT.